These T cell receptor beta chains were read from a single sample in a study of cytomegalovirus exposure and HLA in healthy donors. Clones were read by immunoSEQ multiplex PCR, and TCRdb kept only the in-frame ones, dropping some. The sample comprises some 160,000 clones, 75% to 90% of which are singletons, and 6.3% rests with the top ten. The sequenced material came from PBMCs. These TCRs come from a male donor in good health and CMV-seropositive. The CDR3 runs from the conserved cysteine through the conserved F or W. A D gene is named only where the DNA matches it firmly. Not all rows give a size; the values are once, few, many and, for expanded clones, a class.

NA | NA | TRBJ2-2 | TRBV7-3 | TGTGCCAGCAGCTTAAACGGGATGAACACCGGGGAGCTGTTTTTT | CASSLNGMNTGELFF
NA | TRBD1 | TRBJ2-7 | TRBV13 | TGTGCCAGCAGCCTAGATCGACCCGGACAGGGATACGAGCAGTACTTC | CASSLDRPGQGYEQYF
NA | TRBD2 | TRBJ2-1 | TRBV19 | TGTGCCAGTAGGTCCCTAGCGGGATTACGGAATGAGCAGTTCTTC | CASRSLAGLRNEQFF
NA | NA | TRBJ1-5 | TRBV7-9 | TGTGCCAGCAGCCGGACTTTTAATCAGCCCCAGCATTTT | CASSRTFNQPQHF
NA | TRBD2 | TRBJ2-1 | TRBV7-7 | TGTGCTAGCAGCTCCGGGACTAGCGTTGTAAATGAGCAGTTCTTC | CASSSGTSVVNEQFF
NA | NA | TRBJ2-1 | TRBV27 | TGTGCCAGCAGTTTATTGGGCTCTACAAGGAATGAGCAGTTCTTC | CASSLLGSTRNEQFF
NA | NA | TRBJ2-1 | TRBV29-1 | TGCAGCGTTGTTGTGTGGGCGTCGTCATCCTACAATGAGCAGTTCTTC | CSVVVWASSSYNEQFF
NA | TRBD2 | TRBJ2-3 | TRBV11-3 | TGTGCCAGCAGCTTAACCCTCGGGACTAGCGGGAACCAGTATTTT | CASSLTLGTSGNQYF
NA | TRBD1 | TRBJ2-3 | TRBV7-9 | TGTGCCAGCAGCCCGGGACAGGGGGGGGGAGATACGCAGTATTTT | CASSPGQGGGDTQYF
NA | NA | TRBJ2-3 | TRBV9 | TGTGCCAGCAGCGGACAAATGGGTGGCACAGATACGCAGTATTTT | CASSGQMGGTDTQYF
NA | TRBD1 | TRBJ2-3 | TRBV6-1 | TGTGCCAGCAGGGAACAGGGGGCAGATACGCAGTATTTT | CASREQGADTQYF
NA | TRBD2 | TRBJ2-2 | TRBV11-1 | TGTGCCAGCAGCTTCGGACTAGCGGGGTCCACCGGGGAGCTGTTTTTT | CASSFGLAGSTGELFF
NA | NA | TRBJ2-7 | TRBV9 | TGTGCCAGCAGCGGGAGGCGGGACGGGATGACTTACGAGCAGTACTTC | CASSGRRDGMTYEQYF
NA | TRBD2 | TRBJ2-7 | TRBV27 | TGTGCCAGCAGTCTGGGTCTAGCGGAGACCTACGAGCAGTACTTC | CASSLGLAETYEQYF
NA | NA | TRBJ1-1 | TRBV27 | TGTGCCAGCAGTTTAGGGGGCTTGGCTGAAGCTTTCTTT | CASSLGGLAEAFF
NA | TRBD2 | TRBJ2-3 | TRBV6-5 | TGTGCCAGTGAAGCGGGGGGGAGAGATACGCAGTATTTT | CASEAGGRDTQYF
NA | TRBD2 | TRBJ2-1 | TRBV27 | TGTGCCAGCAGTTCCACTAGCGGCCCGAGCTCCTACAATGAGCAGTTCTTC | CASSSTSGPSSYNEQFF
NA | NA | TRBJ2-7 | TRBV7-8 | TGTGCCAGCAGCTTGTGGGCTGCCTACGAGCAGTACTTC | CASSLWAAYEQYF
NA | NA | TRBJ2-7 | TRBV27 | TGTGCCAGCAGTTTATCGACAGCCTACGAGCAGTACTTC | CASSLSTAYEQYF
NA | NA | TRBJ2-5 | TRBV5-1 | TGCGCCAGCAGCCAGACTAGGCCCCAGGAGACCCAGTACTTC | CASSQTRPQETQYF
once | NA | TRBJ1-5 | TRBV19 | TGTGCCAGTAGTCAACAGGGATATGGCAATCAGCCCCAGCATTTT | CASSQQGYGNQPQHF
NA | NA | TRBJ2-7 | TRBV7-9 | TGTGCCAGCAGCCCCCCCCACGGGAGACCCTACGAGCAGTACTTC | CASSPPHGRPYEQYF
NA | NA | TRBJ2-2 | TRBV6-1 | TGTGCCAGCTCTCGGGTGATGCACACCGGGGAGCTGTTTTTT | CASSRVMHTGELFF
few | NA | TRBJ1-6 | TRBV11-3 | TGTGCCAGCAGCTCCGAAGAGAATTCACCCCTCCACTTT | CASSSEENSPLHF
NA | TRBD1 | TRBJ1-2 | TRBV7-9 | TGTTCCAGCAGCTTAAGTCCCACCGGGACAGGGAGGATCAATGGCTACACCTTC | CSSSLSPTGTGRINGYTF
NA | NA | TRBJ1-2 | TRBV2 | TGTGGCGATAAAGGGGTTCTCCAGCGCTATGGCTACACCTTC | CGDKGVLQRYGYTF
NA | TRBD2 | TRBJ2-1 | TRBV6-6 | TGTGCCAGCACCCCAAGGGCCAGCGGGATAGGAAATGAGCAGTTCTTC | CASTPRASGIGNEQFF
NA | NA | TRBJ2-3 | TRBV6-5 | TGTGTTACTACTAGCACAGATACGCAGTATTTT | CVTTSTDTQYF
NA | NA | TRBJ1-2 | TRBV4-2 | TGTGCCAGCAGCCAAGAGGAGACAGCCGGCTATGGCTACACCTTC | CASSQEETAGYGYTF
NA | TRBD1 | TRBJ2-7 | TRBV4-2 | TGTGCCAGCAGCCGGGGGACAGGGGCCTACGAGCAGTACTTC | CASSRGTGAYEQYF
NA | NA | TRBJ2-7 | TRBV27 | TGTGCCAGCAGTTTATACTCTCAGGGGATGCGGTACTTC | CASSLYSQGMRYF
few | NA | TRBJ2-3 | TRBV7-2 | TGTGCCAGCAAAGCACGGGAGCGGCATACGCAGTATTTT | CASKARERHTQYF
NA | TRBD1 | TRBJ2-1 | TRBV7-9 | TGTTCCAGCAGCTTAGGGCGGACAGGGGGCTACAATGAGCAGTTCTTC | CSSSLGRTGGYNEQFF
NA | TRBD2 | TRBJ2-3 | TRBV5-4 | TGTGCCAGCAGCTCCCCCGGGACTAGCGGGAAAGATACGCAGTATTTT | CASSSPGTSGKDTQYF
NA | TRBD2 | TRBJ2-2 | TRBV5-1 | TGCGCCAGCAGCCCTGGAGTATTGCGGGAGGGCCCCGGGGAGCTGTTTTTT | CASSPGVLREGPGELFF
NA | TRBD1 | TRBJ1-3 | TRBV14 | TGTGCCAGCAGCCGCGGGACAGCTGGAAACACCATATATTTT | CASSRGTAGNTIYF
few | NA | TRBJ2-3 | TRBV4-3 | TGCGCCAGCAGCCAAGCCCAGGGGCTACCTTCAGATACGCAGTATTTT | CASSQAQGLPSDTQYF
NA | NA | TRBJ1-6 | TRBV25-1 | TGTGCCAGCAGTGAAAGGGGCGTCACACCCCTCCACTTT | CASSERGVTPLHF
NA | NA | TRBJ2-1 | TRBV7-3 | TGTGCCAGCAGCCTCTGGACTAACAGTGAGCAGTTCTTC | CASSLWTNSEQFF
few | NA | TRBJ2-1 | TRBV7-9 | TGTGCCAGCAGCGTGACTACGAATGAGCAGTTCTTC | CASSVTTNEQFF
NA | NA | TRBJ1-4 | TRBV14 | TGTGCCAGCAGTGGCAGGTCTGAAAAACTGTTTTTT | CASSGRSEKLFF
NA | TRBD2 | TRBJ2-7 | TRBV18 | TGTGCCAGCTCACCAGTGGGCGGGAGGATTAGTAACTACGAGCAGTACTTC | CASSPVGGRISNYEQYF
NA | TRBD1 | TRBJ1-4 | TRBV2 | TGTGCCACCTCGACAGGGTGGAATGAAAAACTGTTTTTT | CATSTGWNEKLFF
once | NA | TRBJ1-3 | TRBV28 | TGTGCCAGCAGTTTAGAGGGCTTCCGAAACACCATATATTTT | CASSLEGFRNTIYF
few | TRBD2 | TRBJ2-1 | TRBV14 | TGTGCCAGCCGCCAAGAATGGGGACTAGCCTCCCCCTGTGAGCAGTTCTTC | CASRQEWGLASPCEQFF
NA | TRBD2 | TRBJ2-1 | TRBV5-1 | TGCGCCAGCAGCGTGGGACTAGCGGGAGAACACAATGAGCAGTTCTTC | CASSVGLAGEHNEQFF
NA | NA | TRBJ1-2 | TRBV30 | TGTGCCTGGAGTGTAAGGACAGACACCTTC | CAWSVRTDTF
NA | NA | TRBJ1-6 | TRBV28 | TGTGCCAGCTCCTCGAAGTTTGACAGGCGGGTGAATTCACCCCTCCACTTT | CASSSKFDRRVNSPLHF
NA | NA | TRBJ1-2 | TRBV21-1 | TGTGCCAGCAGCTCTCCGGGGTCCAGCTACCACTATGGCTACACCTTC | CASSSPGSSYHYGYTF
NA | TRBD1 | TRBJ2-2 | TRBV19 | TGTGCCAGTAGTACCACCCGATTTACGAGGGGGCCCTACACCGGGGAGCTGTTTTTT | CASSTTRFTRGPYTGELFF
few | TRBD1 | TRBJ2-5 | TRBV2 | TGTGCCAGCAGCCGGGACAGGGGTTCAGAGACCCAGTACTTC | CASSRDRGSETQYF
NA | TRBD2 | TRBJ2-3 | TRBV7-9 | TGTGCCAGCAGCTTAGAGCGGGAGGGCCAATGGGATACGCAGTATTTT | CASSLEREGQWDTQYF
NA | TRBD1 | TRBJ1-2 | TRBV5-4 | TGTGCCAGCAGCAGGACAGGACCTTATGGCTACACCTTC | CASSRTGPYGYTF
few | TRBD1 | TRBJ1-2 | TRBV30 | TGTGCCGGGGGGCGGACAGGAGATGGCTACACCTTC | CAGGRTGDGYTF
NA | NA | TRBJ2-3 | TRBV4-3 | TGCGCCAGCGCACGTAAGGGGGACACAGATACGCAGTATTTT | CASARKGDTDTQYF
NA | NA | TRBJ1-5 | TRBV6-1 | TGTGCCAGCAGTGAAGACCGGGAAAGGGTTTCTTATAGCAATCAGCCCCAGCATTTT | CASSEDRERVSYSNQPQHF
NA | NA | TRBJ2-2 | TRBV27 | TGTGCTTCGAGGAGGGGACCTAACACCGGGGAGCTGTTTTTT | CASRRGPNTGELFF